Reported below is one T cell receptor beta chain. The antigen is unknown. The method was immunoSEQ multiplex PCR; TCRdb's version includes in-frame clones alone and lacks a portion of them. The profile shows about 600,000 clones, roughly 98% of them singletons. These data originate in a study of shared clonotypes between healthy human individuals. At the level of the study: Serving as donors were two women and three men, whose ages spanned 18 to 49.

Study-wide points: Clonotypes shared by all four sorted-subset donors had higher generation probabilities than non-shared clonotypes.

Naivety among CD8 cells was defined by CD45RO negativity and positive CCR7 selection, thereby excluding terminally differentiated effector memory CD45RA+ cells. CDR1 SGDLS and CDR2 YYNGEE come from the germline V gene. With 7 bases removed from V and 5 bases from J, the gap between germline ends came to 9 bases. The CDR3 is made up of 12 amino acids. Sequences were obtained from naive CD8+ T cells sorted from blood. The rearrangement joins TRBV9 to TRBJ2-2; D gene ambiguous. The source is a young man in good health. CDR3 sequence: CASFGGTGELFF. The CDR3 DNA reads as TGTGCCAGCTTCGGTGGGACCGGGGAGCTGTTTTTT.